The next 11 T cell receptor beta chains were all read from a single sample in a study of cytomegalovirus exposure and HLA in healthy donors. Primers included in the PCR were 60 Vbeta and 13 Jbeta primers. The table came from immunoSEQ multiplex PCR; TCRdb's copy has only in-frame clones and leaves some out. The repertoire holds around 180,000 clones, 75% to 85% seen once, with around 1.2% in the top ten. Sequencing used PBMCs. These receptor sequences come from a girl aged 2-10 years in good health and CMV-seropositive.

The CDR3 DNA reads TGCGCCAGCAGTCCGACACGTAACTATGGCTACACCTTC. Protein: CASSPTRNYGYTF. The genes are TRBV4-1 and TRBJ1-2; D call uncertain. The CDR3 is made up of 13 amino acids. Looked up from germline, CDR1 is MGHRA and CDR2 is YSYEKL. Trimming removed 6 bases at V and 1 base at J, with 9 bases between.

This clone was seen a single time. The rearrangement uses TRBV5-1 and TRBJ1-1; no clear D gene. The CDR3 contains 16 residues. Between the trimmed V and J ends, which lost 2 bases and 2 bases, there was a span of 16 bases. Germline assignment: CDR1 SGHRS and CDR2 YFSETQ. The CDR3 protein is CASSFELAAQNTEAFF. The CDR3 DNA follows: TGCGCCAGCAGCTTCGAATTAGCAGCTCAAAACACTGAAGCTTTCTTT.

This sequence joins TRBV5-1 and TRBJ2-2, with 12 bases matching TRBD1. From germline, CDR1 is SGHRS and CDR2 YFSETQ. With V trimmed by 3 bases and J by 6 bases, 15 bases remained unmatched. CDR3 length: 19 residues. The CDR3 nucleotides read TGCGCCAGCAGCTCAACCGGGACAGGGGGCCGAGGGGGACCCGGGGAGCTGTTTTTT. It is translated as CASSSTGTGGRGGPGELFF.

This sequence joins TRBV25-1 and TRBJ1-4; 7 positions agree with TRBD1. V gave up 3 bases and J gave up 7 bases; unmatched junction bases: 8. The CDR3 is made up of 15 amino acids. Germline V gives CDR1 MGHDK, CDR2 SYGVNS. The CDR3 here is CASSDPRGDSEKLFF. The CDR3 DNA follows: TGTGCCAGCAGTGACCCAAGGGGGGACAGTGAAAAACTGTTTTTT.

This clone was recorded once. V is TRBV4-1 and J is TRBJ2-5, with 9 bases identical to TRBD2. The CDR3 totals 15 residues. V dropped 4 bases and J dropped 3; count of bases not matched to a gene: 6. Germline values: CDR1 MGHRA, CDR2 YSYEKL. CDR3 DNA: TGCGCCAGCAGCCCTATAGCGGGGGCTGAAGAGACCCAGTACTTC. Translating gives CASSPIAGAEETQYF.

The CDR3 protein is CAWSVTGGTYGYTF. The CDR3 region has the DNA TGTGCCTGGAGTGTAACCGGGGGGACATATGGCTACACCTTC. The V gene is TRBV30, the J gene TRBJ1-2, with D possibly being TRBD1 (6 bases). Trimming removed 0 bases at V and 5 bases at J, with 13 bases between. The CDR3 is 14 amino acids. Germline V gene data show CDR1 as GTSNPN and CDR2 as SVGIG (reference sequence).

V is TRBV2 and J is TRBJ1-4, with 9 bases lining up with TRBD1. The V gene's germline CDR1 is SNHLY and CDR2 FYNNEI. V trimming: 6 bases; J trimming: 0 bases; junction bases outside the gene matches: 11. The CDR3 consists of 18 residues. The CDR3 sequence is CASRDKRQGEATNEKLFF. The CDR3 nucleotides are TGTGCCAGCAGGGACAAACGACAGGGGGAGGCAACTAATGAAAAACTGTTTTTT.

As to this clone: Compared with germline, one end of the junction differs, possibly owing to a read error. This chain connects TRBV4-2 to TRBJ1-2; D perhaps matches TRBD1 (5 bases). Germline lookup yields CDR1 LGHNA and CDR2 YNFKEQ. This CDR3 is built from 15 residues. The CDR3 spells CASSQDRQIVYGYPF. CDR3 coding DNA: TGTGCCAGCAGCCAAGATAGACAGATCGTCTATGGCTACCCCTTC.

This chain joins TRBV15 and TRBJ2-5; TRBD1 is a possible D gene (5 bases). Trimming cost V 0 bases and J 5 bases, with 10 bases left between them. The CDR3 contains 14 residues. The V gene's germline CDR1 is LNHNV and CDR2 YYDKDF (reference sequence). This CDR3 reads CATSRDQGWETQYF. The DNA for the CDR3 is TGTGCCACCAGCAGAGATCAGGGATGGGAGACCCAGTACTTC.

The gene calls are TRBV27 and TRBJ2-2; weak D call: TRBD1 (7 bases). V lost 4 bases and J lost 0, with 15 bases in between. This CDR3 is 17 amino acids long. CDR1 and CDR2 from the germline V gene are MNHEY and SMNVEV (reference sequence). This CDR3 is CASSSGGTSPNTGELFF. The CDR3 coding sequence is TGTGCCAGCAGTTCAGGGGGGACGAGTCCGAACACCGGGGAGCTGTTTTTT.

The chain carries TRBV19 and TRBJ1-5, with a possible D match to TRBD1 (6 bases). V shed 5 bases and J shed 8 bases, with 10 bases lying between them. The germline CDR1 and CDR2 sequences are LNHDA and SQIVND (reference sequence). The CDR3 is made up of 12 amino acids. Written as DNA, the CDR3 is TGTGCCAGTAGTCCCAGGGGAGAGCCCCAGCATTTT. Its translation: CASSPRGEPQHF. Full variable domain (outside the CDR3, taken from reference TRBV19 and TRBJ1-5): DGGITQSPKYLFRKEGQNVTLSCEQNLNHDAMYWYRQDPGQGLRLIYYSQIVNDFQKGDIAEGYSVSREKKESFPLTVTSAQKNPTAFYLCASSPRGEPQHFGDGTRLSIL.